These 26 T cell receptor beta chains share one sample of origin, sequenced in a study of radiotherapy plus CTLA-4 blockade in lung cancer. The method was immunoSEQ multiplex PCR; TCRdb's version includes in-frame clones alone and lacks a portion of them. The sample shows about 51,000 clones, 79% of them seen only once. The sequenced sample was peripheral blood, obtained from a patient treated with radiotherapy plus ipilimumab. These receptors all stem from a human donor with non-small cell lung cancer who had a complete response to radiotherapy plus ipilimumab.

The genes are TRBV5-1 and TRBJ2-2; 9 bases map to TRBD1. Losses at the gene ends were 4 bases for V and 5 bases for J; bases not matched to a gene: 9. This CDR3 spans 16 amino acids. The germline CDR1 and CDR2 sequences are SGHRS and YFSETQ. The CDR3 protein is CASSKAQTGGTGELFF. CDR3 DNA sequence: TGCGCCAGCAGCAAAGCCCAGACAGGGGGGACCGGGGAGCTGTTTTTT.

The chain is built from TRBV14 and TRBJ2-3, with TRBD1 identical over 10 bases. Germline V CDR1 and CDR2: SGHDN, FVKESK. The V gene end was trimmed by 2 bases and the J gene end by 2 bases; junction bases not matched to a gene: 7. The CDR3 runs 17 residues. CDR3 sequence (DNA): TGTGCCAGCAGCCAAATTCCGGGACAGGGGACCACAGATACGCAGTATTTT. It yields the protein CASSQIPGQGTTDTQYF.

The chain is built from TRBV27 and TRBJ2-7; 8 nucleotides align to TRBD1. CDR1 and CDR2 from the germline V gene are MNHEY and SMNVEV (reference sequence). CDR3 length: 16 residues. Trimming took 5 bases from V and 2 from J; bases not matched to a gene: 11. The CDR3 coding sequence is TGTGCCAGCAGTATTTCTCCGGGACAGGAAACCTACGAGCAGTACGTC. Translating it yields CASSISPGQETYEQYV.

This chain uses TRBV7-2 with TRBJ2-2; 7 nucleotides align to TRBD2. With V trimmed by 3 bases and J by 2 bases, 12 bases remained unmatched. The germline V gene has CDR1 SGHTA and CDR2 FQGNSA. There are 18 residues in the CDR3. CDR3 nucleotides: TGTGCCAGCAGCTTGTACCCTAGCGGAGGGATTAACACCGGGGAGCTGTTTTTT. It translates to CASSLYPSGGINTGELFF.

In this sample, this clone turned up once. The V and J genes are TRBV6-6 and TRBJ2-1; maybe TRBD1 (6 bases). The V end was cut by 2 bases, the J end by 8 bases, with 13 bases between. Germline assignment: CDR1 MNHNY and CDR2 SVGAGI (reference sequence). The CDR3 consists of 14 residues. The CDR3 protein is CASSYGDTKYEQFF. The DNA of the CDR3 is TGTGCCAGCAGTTACGGGGACACCAAGTATGAGCAGTTCTTC.

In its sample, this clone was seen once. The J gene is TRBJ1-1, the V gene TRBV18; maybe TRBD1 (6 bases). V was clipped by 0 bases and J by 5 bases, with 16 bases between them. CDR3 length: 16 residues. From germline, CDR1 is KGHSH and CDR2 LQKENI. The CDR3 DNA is TGTGCCAGCTCACCACCTTCAAGGGGGTACGCAACTGAAGCTTTCTTT. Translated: CASSPPSRGYATEAFF.

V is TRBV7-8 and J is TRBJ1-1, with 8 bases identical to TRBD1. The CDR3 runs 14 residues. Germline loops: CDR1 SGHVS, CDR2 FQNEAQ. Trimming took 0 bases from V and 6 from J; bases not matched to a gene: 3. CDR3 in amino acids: CASSLAPGGSEAFF. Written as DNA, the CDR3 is TGTGCCAGCAGCTTAGCCCCAGGGGGCTCTGAAGCTTTCTTT. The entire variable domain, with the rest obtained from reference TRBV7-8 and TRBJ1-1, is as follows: GAGVSQSPRYKVAKRGQDVALRCDPISGHVSLFWYQQALGQGPEFLTYFQNEAQLDKSGLPSDRFFAERPEGSVSTLKIQRTQQEDSAVYLCASSLAPGGSEAFFGQGTRLTVV.

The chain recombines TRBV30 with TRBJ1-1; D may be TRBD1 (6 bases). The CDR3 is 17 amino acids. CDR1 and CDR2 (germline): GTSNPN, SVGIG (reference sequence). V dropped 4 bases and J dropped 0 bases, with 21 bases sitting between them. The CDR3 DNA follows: TGTGCCTGGAAACCAGGCTACCGGGACACTTTGAACACTGAAGCTTTCTTT. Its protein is CAWKPGYRDTLNTEAFF.

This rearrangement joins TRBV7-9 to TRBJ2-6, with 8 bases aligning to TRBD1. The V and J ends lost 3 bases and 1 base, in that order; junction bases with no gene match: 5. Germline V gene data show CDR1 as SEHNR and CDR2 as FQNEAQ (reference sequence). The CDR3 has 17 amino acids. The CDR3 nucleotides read TGTGCCAGCAGCTTTCGGACAGGGAGGTCTGGGGCCAACGTCCTGACTTTC. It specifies CASSFRTGRSGANVLTF. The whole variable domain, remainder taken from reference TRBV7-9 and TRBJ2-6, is DTGVSQNPRHKITKRGQNVTFRCDPISEHNRLYWYRQTLGQGPEFLTYFQNEAQLEKSRLLSDRFSAERPKGSFSTLEIQRTEQGDSAMYLCASSFRTGRSGANVLTFGAGSRLTVL.

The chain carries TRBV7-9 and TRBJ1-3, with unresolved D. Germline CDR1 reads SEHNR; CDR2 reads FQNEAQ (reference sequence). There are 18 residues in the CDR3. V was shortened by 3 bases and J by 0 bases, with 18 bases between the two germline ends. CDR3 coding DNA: TGTGCCAGCAGCTTGCGCGGCGCTGCGGCCAGCTCTGGAAACACCATATATTTT. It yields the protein CASSLRGAAASSGNTIYF.

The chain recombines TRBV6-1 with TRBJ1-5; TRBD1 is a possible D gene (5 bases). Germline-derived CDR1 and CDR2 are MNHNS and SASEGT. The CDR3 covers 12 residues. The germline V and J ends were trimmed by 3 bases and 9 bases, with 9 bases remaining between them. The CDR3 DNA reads TGTGCCAGCAGTGACGCAGGGCGGCCCCAGCATTTT. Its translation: CASSDAGRPQHF.

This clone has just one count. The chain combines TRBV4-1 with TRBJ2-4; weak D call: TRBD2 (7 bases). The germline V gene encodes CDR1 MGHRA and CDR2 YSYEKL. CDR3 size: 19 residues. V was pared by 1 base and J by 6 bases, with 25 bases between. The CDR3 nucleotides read TGCGCCAGCAGCCAAGTGGGAGGGGGAGGCTACACGCCGGGAAACATTCAGTACTTC. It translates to CASSQVGGGGYTPGNIQYF.

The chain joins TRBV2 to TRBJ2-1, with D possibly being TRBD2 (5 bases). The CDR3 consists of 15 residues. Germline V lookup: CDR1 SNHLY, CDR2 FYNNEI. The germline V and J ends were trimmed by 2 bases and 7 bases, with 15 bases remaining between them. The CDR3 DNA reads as TGTGCCAGCAGTGAACGATCGGTGGGAGTGAATGAGCAGTTCTTC. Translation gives CASSERSVGVNEQFF. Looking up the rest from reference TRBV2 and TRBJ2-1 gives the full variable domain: EPEVTQTPSHQVTQMGQEVILRCVPISNHLYFYWYRQILGQKVEFLVSFYNNEISEKSEIFDDQFSVERPDGSNFTLKIRSTKLEDSAMYFCASSERSVGVNEQFFGPGTRLTVL.

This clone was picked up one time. The CDR3 protein is CASSSNRGTSYEQYF. CDR3 nucleotides: TGTGCCAGCTCATCGAACAGGGGTACCTCCTACGAGCAGTACTTC. The genes are TRBV18 and TRBJ2-7, with TRBD1 matching over 7 bases. V shed 5 bases, J shed 0 bases, and the junction held 7 bases outside the gene matches. Germline CDR1 is KGHSH and CDR2 is LQKENI. There are 15 residues in the CDR3.

CDR3 sequence (DNA): TGCGCCAGCAGCCAGGCCCTGGCTAGCGGGGGGTCCGGTTCCGGGGAGCTGTTTTTT. Encoded protein: CASSQALASGGSGSGELFF. The chain carries TRBV4-3 and TRBJ2-2, with TRBD2 matching 11 bases. CDR3 length: 19 amino acids. Germline-derived CDR1 and CDR2 are LGHNA and YSLEER. The V segment lost 3 bases and the J segment 6 bases; nucleotides outside the gene matches: 15.

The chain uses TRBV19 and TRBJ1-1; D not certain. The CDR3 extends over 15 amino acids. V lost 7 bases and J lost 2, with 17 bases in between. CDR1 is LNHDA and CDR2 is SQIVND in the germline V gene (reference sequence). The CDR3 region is CASNHLYNSNTEAFF. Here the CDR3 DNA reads TGTGCCAGTAACCACCTCTACAACAGCAACACTGAAGCTTTCTTT.

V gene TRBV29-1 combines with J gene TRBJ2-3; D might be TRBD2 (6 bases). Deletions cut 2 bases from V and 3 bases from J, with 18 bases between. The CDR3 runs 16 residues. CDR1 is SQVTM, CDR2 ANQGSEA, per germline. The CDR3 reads CSVELAGLRGTDTQYF. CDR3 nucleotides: TGCAGCGTTGAATTGGCGGGGCTCCGGGGAACAGATACGCAGTATTTT.

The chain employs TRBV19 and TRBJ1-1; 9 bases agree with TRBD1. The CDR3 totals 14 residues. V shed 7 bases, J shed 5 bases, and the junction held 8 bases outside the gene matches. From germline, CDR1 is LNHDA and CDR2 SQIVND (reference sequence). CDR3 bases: TGTGCCAGTACCCTCACAGGGGGCAAGACTGAAGCTTTCTTT. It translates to CASTLTGGKTEAFF.

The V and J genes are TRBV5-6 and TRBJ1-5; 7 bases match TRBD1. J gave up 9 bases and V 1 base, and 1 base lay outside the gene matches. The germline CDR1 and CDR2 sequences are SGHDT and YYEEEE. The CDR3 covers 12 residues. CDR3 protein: CASSLRGRPQHF. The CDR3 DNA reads TGTGCCAGCAGCTTGAGGGGGCGGCCCCAGCATTTT. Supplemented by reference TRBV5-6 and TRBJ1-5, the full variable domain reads DAGVTQSPTHLIKTRGQQVTLRCSPKSGHDTVSWYQQALGQGPQFIFQYYEEEERQRGNFPDRFSGHQFPNYSSELNVNALLLGDSALYLCASSLRGRPQHFGDGTRLSIL.

The DNA for the CDR3 is TGTGCCAGCAGCCGTTCGGGGGGGCACTATGGCTACACCTTC. Amino acids: CASSRSGGHYGYTF. The chain combines TRBV2 with TRBJ1-2; possibly TRBD1 for D (6 bases). Trimming stripped 6 bases from V and 3 bases from J, with 14 bases between. Germline values: CDR1 SNHLY, CDR2 FYNNEI. The CDR3 consists of 14 residues.

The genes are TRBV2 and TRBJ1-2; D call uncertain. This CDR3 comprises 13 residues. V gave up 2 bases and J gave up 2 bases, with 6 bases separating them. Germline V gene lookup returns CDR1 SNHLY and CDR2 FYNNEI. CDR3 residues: CASSESGNYGYTF. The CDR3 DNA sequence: TGTGCCAGCAGTGAATCGGGGAACTATGGCTACACCTTC.

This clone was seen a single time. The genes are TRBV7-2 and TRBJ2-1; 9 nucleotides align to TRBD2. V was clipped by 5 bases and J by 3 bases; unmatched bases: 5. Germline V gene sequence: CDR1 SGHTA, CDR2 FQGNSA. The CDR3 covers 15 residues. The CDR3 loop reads CASSHIAGDYNEQFF. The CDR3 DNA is TGTGCCAGCAGCCATATAGCGGGAGACTACAATGAGCAGTTCTTC.

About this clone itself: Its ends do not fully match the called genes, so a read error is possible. The CDR3 loop is CASSGRTGAEQYF. For the CDR3, the DNA is TGTGCTAGCAGCGGAAGGACAGGGGCCGAGCAGTACTTC. The chain joins TRBV7-7 to TRBJ2-7; 9 bases agree with TRBD1. This CDR3 comprises 13 residues. Germline CDR1 reads SSHAT; CDR2 reads FNYEAQ (reference sequence).

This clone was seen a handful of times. The CDR3: CASKTQLTNTEAFF. CDR3 in DNA: TGTGCCAGCAAGACACAGCTTACGAACACTGAAGCTTTCTTT. V and J are TRBV7-9 and TRBJ1-1; D remains ambiguous. The CDR3 has 14 amino acids. Looked up from germline, CDR1 is SEHNR and CDR2 is FQNEAQ (reference sequence). V was cut by 7 bases and J by 1 base, with 13 bases left in between.

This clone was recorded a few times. The CDR3 loop reads CASSAERTGYGYTF. The CDR3 DNA reads TGTGCCAGCTCAGCAGAGAGGACAGGGTATGGCTACACCTTC. This rearrangement joins TRBV18 to TRBJ1-2, with 8 bases matching TRBD1. CDR1 is KGHSH and CDR2 is LQKENI in the germline V gene. This CDR3 is built from 14 residues. J gave up 5 bases and V 5 bases, and 7 bases lay outside the gene matches.

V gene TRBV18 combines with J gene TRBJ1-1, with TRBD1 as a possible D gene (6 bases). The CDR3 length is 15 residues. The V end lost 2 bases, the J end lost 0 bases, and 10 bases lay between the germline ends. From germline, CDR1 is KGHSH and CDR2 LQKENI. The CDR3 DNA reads TGTGCCAGCTCACCAAGGACAGACCTGAACACTGAAGCTTTCTTT. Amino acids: CASSPRTDLNTEAFF. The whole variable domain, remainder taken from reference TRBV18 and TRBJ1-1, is NAGVMQNPRHLVRRRGQEARLRCSPMKGHSHVYWYRQLPEEGLKFMVYLQKENIIDESGMPKERFSAEFPKEGPSILRIQQVVRGDSAAYFCASSPRTDLNTEAFFGQGTRLTVV.